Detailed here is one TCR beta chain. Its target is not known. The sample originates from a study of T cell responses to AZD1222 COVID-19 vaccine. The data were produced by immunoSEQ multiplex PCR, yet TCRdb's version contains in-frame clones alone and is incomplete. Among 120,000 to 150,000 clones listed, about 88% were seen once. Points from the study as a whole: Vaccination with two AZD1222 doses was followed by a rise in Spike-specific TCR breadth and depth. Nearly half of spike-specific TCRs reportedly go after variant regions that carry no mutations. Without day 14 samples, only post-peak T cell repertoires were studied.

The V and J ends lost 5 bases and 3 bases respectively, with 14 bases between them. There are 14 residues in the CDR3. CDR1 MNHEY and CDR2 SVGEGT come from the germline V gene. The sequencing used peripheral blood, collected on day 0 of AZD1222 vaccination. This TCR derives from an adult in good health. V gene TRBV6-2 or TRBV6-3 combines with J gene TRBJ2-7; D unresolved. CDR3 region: CASSVNGERYEQYF. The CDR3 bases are TGTGCCAGCAGTGTAAACGGAGAGCGCTACGAGCAGTACTTC.